Given below is one T cell receptor beta chain in context. The antigen is unknown. This specimen belongs to a study of cytomegalovirus exposure and HLA in healthy donors. Study results and caveats: A later analysis revealed that TCR association rates differed between HLA loci, peaking at DRB1 and bottoming out at HLA-C. Earlier findings revealed that most TCR beta V segments proved productive either about 90% or about 30% of the time.

PCR primers comprised 60 Vbeta and 13 Jbeta primers. As originally analysed: A later analysis tallied about 80 million unique TCR beta chains, about 12 million of them shared. TCRdb's copy holds only in-frame clones and misses some; the assay was immunoSEQ multiplex PCR. V, J and clone size were drawn from that table, and D and trimming were deduced from the DNA. The data hold approximately 100,000 clones, with about 80% observed a single time. Donors were ostensibly healthy at sampling, although undocumented immune exposures were probable. V gave up 4 bases and J gave up 7 bases; unmatched junction bases: 8. CDR1 and CDR2 (germline): SGHDT, YYEEEE. The CDR3 runs 15 residues.

Sequences were obtained from PBMCs. The chain is built from TRBV5-6 and TRBJ1-6; 7 bases line up with TRBD1. This clonotype originated in a man aged 35 to 55 in good health and CMV-seronegative. CDR3 region: CASSGGQYQNSPLHF. Written as DNA, the CDR3 is TGTGCCAGCAGCGGGGGACAGTACCAAAATTCACCCCTCCACTTT.